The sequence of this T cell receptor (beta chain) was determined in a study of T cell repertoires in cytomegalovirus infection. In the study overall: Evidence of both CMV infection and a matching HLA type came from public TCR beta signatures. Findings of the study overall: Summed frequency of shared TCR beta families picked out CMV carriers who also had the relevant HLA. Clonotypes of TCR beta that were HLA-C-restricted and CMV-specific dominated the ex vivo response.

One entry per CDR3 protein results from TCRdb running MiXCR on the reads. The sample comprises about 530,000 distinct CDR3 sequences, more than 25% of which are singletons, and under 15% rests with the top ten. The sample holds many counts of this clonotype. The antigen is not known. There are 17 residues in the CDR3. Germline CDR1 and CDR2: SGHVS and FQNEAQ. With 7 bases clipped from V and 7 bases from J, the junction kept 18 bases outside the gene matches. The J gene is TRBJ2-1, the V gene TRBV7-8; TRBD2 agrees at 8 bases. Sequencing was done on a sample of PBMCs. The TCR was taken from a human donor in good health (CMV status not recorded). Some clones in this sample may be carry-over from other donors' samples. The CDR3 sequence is CASTLRPSGSEWNEQFF. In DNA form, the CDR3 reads TGTGCCAGCACGTTACGGCCTAGCGGGTCGGAATGGAATGAGCAGTTCTTC.